This T cell receptor (beta chain) was observed in a study of control samples from healthy donors and cancer patients. With V trimmed by 0 bases and J by 5 bases, 3 bases remained unmatched. This CDR3 has 15 residues. CDR1 SGDLS and CDR2 YYNGEE come from the germline V gene. The assay was immunoSEQ multiplex PCR, and TCRdb's table has in-frame clones only and misses some. Here the sample spans more than 65,000 clones, more than 80% being singletons. This clonotype was obtained from a man between 50 and 59 years old in good health. V is TRBV9 and J is TRBJ2-1, with 9 bases fitting TRBD2. The sample consisted of blood. CDR3 sequence: CASSVGGTSNNEQFF. The CDR3 DNA reads as TGTGCCAGCAGCGTAGGTGGGACTAGCAACAATGAGCAGTTCTTC.